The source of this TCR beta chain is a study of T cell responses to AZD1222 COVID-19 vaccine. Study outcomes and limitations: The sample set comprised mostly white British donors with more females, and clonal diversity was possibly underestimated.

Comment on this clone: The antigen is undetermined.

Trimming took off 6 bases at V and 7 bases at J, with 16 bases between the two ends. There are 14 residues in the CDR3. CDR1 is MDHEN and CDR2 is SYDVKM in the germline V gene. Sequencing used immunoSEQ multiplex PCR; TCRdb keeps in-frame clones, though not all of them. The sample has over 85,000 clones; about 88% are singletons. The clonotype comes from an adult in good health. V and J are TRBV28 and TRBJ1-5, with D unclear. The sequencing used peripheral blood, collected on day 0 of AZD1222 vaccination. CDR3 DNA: TGTGCCAGCAGCCGCCTGCCTGGGTTACAGCCCCAGCATTTT. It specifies CASSRLPGLQPQHF.